This T cell receptor (beta chain) was sequenced in a study of CD4 T cells in relation to SARS-CoV-2 and coronaviruses. The unexposed donors gave CD4+ T cells in about 2011-2018, prior to COVID-19. CD4 enrichment then naive enrichment separated naive from memory CD4+ cells. Naive and memory CD4+ T cell DNA was deep-sequenced without culture. This table comes from immunoSEQ multiplex PCR, and its TCRdb copy is limited to in-frame clones, with some not included. The repertoire holds 60,000 or so clones, with around 93% as singletons. The length of the CDR3 is 16 residues. The ends lost 5 bases at V and 3 bases at J; junction bases unmatched: 5. Germline CDR1 is MNHEY and CDR2 is SMNVEV (reference sequence).

The chain carries TRBV27 and TRBJ2-7; 15 bases fit TRBD2. The sequence was collected from a human donor in good health. The specimen sequenced was naive CD4+ T cells from PBMCs. Subset here: naive CD4+ T cells isolated by negative enrichment. The CDR3 nucleotides read TGTGCCAGCAGTCGGACTAGCGGGAGGGCGGTCTACGAGCAGTACTTC. Protein sequence: CASSRTSGRAVYEQYF.